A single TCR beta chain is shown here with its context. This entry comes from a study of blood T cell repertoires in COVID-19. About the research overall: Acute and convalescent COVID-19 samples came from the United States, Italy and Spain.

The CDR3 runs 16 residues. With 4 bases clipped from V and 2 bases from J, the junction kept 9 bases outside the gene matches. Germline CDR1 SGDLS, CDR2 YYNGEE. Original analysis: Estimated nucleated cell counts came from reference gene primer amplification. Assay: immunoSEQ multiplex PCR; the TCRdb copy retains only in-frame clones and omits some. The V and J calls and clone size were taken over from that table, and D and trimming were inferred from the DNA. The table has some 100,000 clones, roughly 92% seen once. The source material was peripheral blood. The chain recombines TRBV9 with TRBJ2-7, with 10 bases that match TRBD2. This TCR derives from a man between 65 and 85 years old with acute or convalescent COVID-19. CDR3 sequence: CASSHRPGTSAYEQYF. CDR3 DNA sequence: TGTGCCAGCAGCCACCGACCCGGGACTAGCGCCTACGAGCAGTACTTC.